This T cell receptor beta chain was sequenced during a study of PD-L1 blockade in urothelial cancer. On the study more broadly: Enrolled patients had been treated previously with 0 to 3 chemotherapy regimens. Investigators checked blood 3 weeks (second dose) and 6 weeks after treatment start.

Clones were sequenced by immunoSEQ multiplex PCR, and TCRdb holds only the in-frame ones, with some missing. This table holds 24,000 or so clones, 70% to 90% found once. The ends were cut back, 4 bases at V and 8 bases at J, with 11 bases in the middle. Germline-derived CDR1 and CDR2 are DFQATT and SNEGSKA (reference sequence). There are 11 residues in the CDR3. Urothelial carcinoma affected the patients, and it was locally advanced or metastatic. This TCR came from a middle-aged man with urothelial cancer. The source material was PBMCs, sampled around atezolizumab (anti-PD-L1) treatment. The chain carries TRBV20-1 and TRBJ1-1; no clear D gene. Here the CDR3 reads CSAKASAEAFF. DNA for the CDR3: TGCAGTGCTAAAGCGTCAGCAGAAGCTTTCTTT.